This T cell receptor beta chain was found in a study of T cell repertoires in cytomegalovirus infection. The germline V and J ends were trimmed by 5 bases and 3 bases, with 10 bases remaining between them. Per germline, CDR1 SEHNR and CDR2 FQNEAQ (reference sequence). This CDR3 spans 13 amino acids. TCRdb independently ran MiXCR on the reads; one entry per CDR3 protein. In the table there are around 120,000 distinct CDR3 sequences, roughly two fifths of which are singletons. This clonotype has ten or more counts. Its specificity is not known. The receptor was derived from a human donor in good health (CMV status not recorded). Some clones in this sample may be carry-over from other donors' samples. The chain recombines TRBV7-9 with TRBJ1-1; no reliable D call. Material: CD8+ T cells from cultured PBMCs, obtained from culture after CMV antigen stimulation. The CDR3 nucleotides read TGTGCCAGCAGCCTGGGGTCGTACACTGAAGCTTTCTTT. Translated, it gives CASSLGSYTEAFF.